Listed here is a single T cell receptor (beta chain). Donors of Cohort 3 who recovered were those that had two negative PCRs, clearance, or symptom resolution. This sample stems from a study of blood T cell repertoires in COVID-19. The V gene's germline CDR1 is SEHNR and CDR2 FQNEAQ (reference sequence). The CDR3 loop spans 19 amino acids. V was clipped by 3 bases and J by 0 bases; unmatched bases: 15. The assay was immunoSEQ multiplex PCR, and TCRdb's table has in-frame clones only and misses some. Among roughly 300,000 clones listed, roughly 87% were seen once. Input material: PBMCs or T cells enriched from blood (not recorded which). The receptor comes from a woman between 25 and 40 years old who had recovered from COVID-19. The chain combines TRBV7-9 with TRBJ1-1, with 8 positions matching TRBD1. The CDR3 DNA reads TGTGCCAGCAGCTTCACAACCCCTAGAGACAGGGGCATGAACACTGAAGCTTTCTTT. This gives the protein CASSFTTPRDRGMNTEAFF.